This T cell receptor (beta chain) was profiled in a study of blood T cell repertoires in COVID-19. Study information: There were acute and convalescent COVID-19 samples, and they came from the United States, Italy and Spain.

The V end lost 5 bases, the J end lost 8 bases, and 15 bases lay between the germline ends. Germline CDR1 is LNHDA and CDR2 is SQIVND (reference sequence). The CDR3 spans 13 residues. Assignment of participants to cohorts was predicated upon participant-reported clinical history. Authors' processing steps: Amplification of reference gene primers provided the estimated nucleated cell counts. TCRdb's table, derived via immunoSEQ multiplex PCR, lists solely in-frame clones and lacks some. V and J calls and clone size are those listed in that table; D and trimming were worked out from the DNA. The repertoire includes 350,000 to 450,000 clones, under 85% of them detected once, and approximately 5% sits in the top ten.

This receptor was obtained from a woman between 50 and 59 years old who had recovered from COVID-19. Input material: PBMCs or T cells enriched from blood (not recorded which). V gene TRBV19 combines with J gene TRBJ1-2; D perhaps matches TRBD1 (6 bases). This CDR3 is CASSPTGPWGYTF. The CDR3 nucleotides read TGTGCCAGTAGTCCGACAGGCCCCTGGGGCTACACCTTC. Full variable domain (rest looked up from reference TRBV19 and TRBJ1-2): DGGITQSPKYLFRKEGQNVTLSCEQNLNHDAMYWYRQDPGQGLRLIYYSQIVNDFQKGDIAEGYSVSREKKESFPLTVTSAQKNPTAFYLCASSPTGPWGYTFGSGTRLTVV.